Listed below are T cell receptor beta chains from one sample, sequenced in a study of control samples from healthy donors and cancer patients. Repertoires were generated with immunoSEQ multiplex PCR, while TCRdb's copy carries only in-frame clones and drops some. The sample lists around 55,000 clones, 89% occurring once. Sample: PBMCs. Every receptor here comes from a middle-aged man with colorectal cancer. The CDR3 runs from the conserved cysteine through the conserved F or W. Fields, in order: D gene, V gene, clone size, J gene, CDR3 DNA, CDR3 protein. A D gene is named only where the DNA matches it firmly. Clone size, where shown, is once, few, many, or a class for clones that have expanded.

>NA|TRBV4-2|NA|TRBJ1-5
TGTGCCAGCAGCCAAGACAGCAATCAGCCCCAGCATTTT
CASSQDSNQPQHF
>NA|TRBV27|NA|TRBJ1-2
TGTGCCAGCAGCCGAGACCAGGGCTTTGGCTACACCTTC
CASSRDQGFGYTF
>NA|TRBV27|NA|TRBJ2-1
TGTGCCAGCAGTTACTCATCGGGGGAGCTCTACAATGAGCAGTTCTTC
CASSYSSGELYNEQFF
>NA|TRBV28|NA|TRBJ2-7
TGTGCCAGCACGAACGGACAGAGCGACGAGCAGTACTTC
CASTNGQSDEQYF
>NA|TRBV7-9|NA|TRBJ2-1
TGTGCCAGCAGCCCAATAGCGGTCTCCTACAATGAGCAGTTCTTC
CASSPIAVSYNEQFF
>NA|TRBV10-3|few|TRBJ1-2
TGTGCCATCAGTGAAGACACCGGTTATAGGTATGGCTACACCTTC
CAISEDTGYRYGYTF
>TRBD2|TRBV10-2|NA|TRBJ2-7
TGCGCCAGCGGCCATGTCCGGGACTACGGCTACGAGCAGTACTTC
CASGHVRDYGYEQYF
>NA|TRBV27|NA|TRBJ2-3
TGTGCCAGCAGTCCAAACAGAAGGGTTGGAGATACGCAGTATTTT
CASSPNRRVGDTQYF
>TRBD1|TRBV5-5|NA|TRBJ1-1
TGTGCCAGCAGCACCCTCGGGACAGGGGTCACTGAAGCTTTCTTT
CASSTLGTGVTEAFF
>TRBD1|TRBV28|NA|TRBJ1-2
TGTGCCAGCAGTCAGGGACAGAATAACTATGGCTACACCTTC
CASSQGQNNYGYTF
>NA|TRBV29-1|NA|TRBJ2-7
TGCAGCGGGCTCTGGGGCAGCTCCTACGAGCAGTACTTC
CSGLWGSSYEQYF
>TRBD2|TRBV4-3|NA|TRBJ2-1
TGCGCCAGCAGCCAAGATCCAGCGGGAGGGGTCAATGAGCAGTTCTTC
CASSQDPAGGVNEQFF
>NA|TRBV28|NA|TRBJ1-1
TGTGCCAGCAGTCCCCCGGGGCGAGTTACTGAAGCTTTCTTT
CASSPPGRVTEAFF
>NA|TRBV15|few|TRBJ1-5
TGTGCCACCAGCAGAGATCCCGGACAGCCCCAGCATTTT
CATSRDPGQPQHF
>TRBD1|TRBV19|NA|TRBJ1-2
TGTGCCAGTAGTAGAGGGACAGCATATGGCTACACCTTC
CASSRGTAYGYTF
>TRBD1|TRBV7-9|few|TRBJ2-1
TGTGCCAGCAGCAAAGACAGGGTATTGCAGTTCTTC
CASSKDRVLQFF
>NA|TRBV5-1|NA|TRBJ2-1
TGCGCCAGCAGCTTGGCCCCCCCCACGTACAATGAGCAGTTCTTC
CASSLAPPTYNEQFF
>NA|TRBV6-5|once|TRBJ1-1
TGTGCCAGCACCGAATCGGGGAACACTGAAGCTTTCTTT
CASTESGNTEAFF
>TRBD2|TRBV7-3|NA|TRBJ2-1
TGTGCCAGCAGCTTCGGACTAGCGGGAGGGGTTGAGCAGTTCTTC
CASSFGLAGGVEQFF
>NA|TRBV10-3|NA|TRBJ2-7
TGTGCCATCAGTGAGGGCCCCCGAGAGCAGTACTTC
CAISEGPREQYF
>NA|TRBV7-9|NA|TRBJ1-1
TGTGCCAGCAGCTCCTTCGGAACGGGTACTGAAGCTTTCTTT
CASSSFGTGTEAFF
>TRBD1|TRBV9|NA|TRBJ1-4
TGTGCCAGCAGCCTCCGACAGGGGGAGGGCAAACTGTTTTTT
CASSLRQGEGKLFF
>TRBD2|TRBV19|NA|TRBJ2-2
TGTGCCAGTAGCTACGGACTAGCGGGCGGACTCACCGGGGAGCTGTTTTTT
CASSYGLAGGLTGELFF
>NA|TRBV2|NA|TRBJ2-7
TGTGCCAGCGAGGAACACGTATCGGGCGAGCAGTACTTC
CASEEHVSGEQYF
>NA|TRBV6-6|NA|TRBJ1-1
TGTGCCACGGAAATGGCTTTCTTT
CATEMAFF
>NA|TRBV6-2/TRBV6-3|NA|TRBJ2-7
TGTGCCAGCAGTACGGCAAACTACGAGCAGTACTTC
CASSTANYEQYF
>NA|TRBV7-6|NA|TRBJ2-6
TGTGCCACCCGATCCTTATTATTCTCTGGGGCCAACGTCCTGACTTTC
CATRSLLFSGANVLTF
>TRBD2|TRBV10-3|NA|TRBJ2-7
TGTGCCATCAGTGATCGGACTAGCGGGAGTGGCGAGCAGTACTTC
CAISDRTSGSGEQYF
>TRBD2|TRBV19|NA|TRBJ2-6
TGTGCCAGTAGTGATGGACTAGCGGGAGTTGCTGGGGCCAACGTCCTGACTTTC
CASSDGLAGVAGANVLTF